The 21 T cell receptor beta chains below were found in one sample sequenced in a study of PD-1 blockade in classical Hodgkin lymphoma. The time point: cycle 4 day 1 (C4D1), after six to seven weeks of nivolumab. Brentuximab vedotin exposure varied among the patients, all of whom had relapsed after autologous stem cell transplantation. Magnetic negative selection of thawed PBMCs was the method by which CD4+ T cells were purified. TCRdb keeps only in-frame clones here, not all; method: immunoSEQ multiplex PCR. The profile shows approximately 20,000 clones, less than 85% of them singletons. The input for sequencing was CD4+ T cells from blood, taken before the fourth cycle of nivolumab. The receptors shown here come from a human donor with classical Hodgkin lymphoma.

The chain carries TRBV11-1 and TRBJ2-1, with 9 positions matching TRBD2. This CDR3 comprises 14 residues. J gave up 6 bases and V 7 bases, and 7 bases lay outside the gene matches. Germline V gene sequence: CDR1 SGHAT, CDR2 FQDESV (reference sequence). For the CDR3, the DNA is TGTGCCAGCACCCAGACTAGCGGAGTCAATGAGCAGTTCTTC. Protein sequence: CASTQTSGVNEQFF.

V and J are TRBV19 and TRBJ2-5; D unresolved. V was shortened by 5 bases and J by 8 bases, with 12 bases between the two germline ends. The CDR3 is made up of 12 amino acids. The V gene's germline CDR1 is LNHDA and CDR2 SQIVND (reference sequence). The CDR3 loop is CASSGPSSTQYF. In DNA form, the CDR3 reads TGTGCCAGTAGTGGACCCTCGTCAACCCAGTACTTC.

Remarks on this clone: The same CDR3 can be traced to other DNA sequences in this sample. This chain connects TRBV5-1 to TRBJ2-1; 13 positions match TRBD2. CDR1 is SGHRS and CDR2 is YFSETQ in the germline V gene. V lost 3 bases, J lost 1 base, and 4 bases stayed unmatched. This CDR3 is built from 17 residues. CDR3 loop: CASSWAGLAGSYNEQFF. The CDR3 DNA reads TGCGCCAGCAGCTGGGCGGGACTAGCGGGATCCTACAATGAGCAGTTCTTC.

About this clone: Other nucleotide sequences from this sample produce the same CDR3. V and J are TRBV18 and TRBJ2-5; D is uncertain. This CDR3 comprises 14 residues. Trimming shortened V by 1 base and J by 2 bases, and 8 bases separated the two germline ends. In germline, CDR1 is KGHSH, CDR2 LQKENI. This CDR3 is CASSPLPGQETQYF. The CDR3 nucleotides are TGTGCCAGCTCACCACTTCCTGGGCAAGAGACCCAGTACTTC.

The chain couples TRBV2 to TRBJ2-7; a weak D match, TRBD2 (6 bases). There are 16 residues in the CDR3. CDR1 is SNHLY and CDR2 is FYNNEI in the germline V gene. Between the trimmed V and J ends, which lost 8 bases and 5 bases, there was a span of 25 bases. In nucleotides, the CDR3 is TGTGCCAGCTGTTGGGACTTCCCCATAAGTGACGACGAGCAGTACTTC. Translation gives CASCWDFPISDDEQYF. Together with reference TRBV2 and TRBJ2-7, the CDR3 gives the full variable domain: EPEVTQTPSHQVTQMGQEVILRCVPISNHLYFYWYRQILGQKVEFLVSFYNNEISEKSEIFDDQFSVERPDGSNFTLKIRSTKLEDSAMYFCASCWDFPISDDEQYFGPGTRLTVT.

In its sample, this clone was seen once. The chain couples TRBV6-1 to TRBJ2-1; 8 positions match TRBD2. This CDR3 is built from 16 residues. With V trimmed by 3 bases and J by 2 bases, 6 bases remained unmatched. Germline V gene lookup returns CDR1 MNHNS and CDR2 SASEGT. CDR3 DNA: TGTGCCAGCAGTGATAGGGCGGGAGGCCCCTACAATGAGCAGTTCTTC. Protein product: CASSDRAGGPYNEQFF.

This clone was found a few times. The chain combines TRBV6-1 with TRBJ1-5; 10 positions match TRBD1. Germline V CDR1 and CDR2: MNHNS, SASEGT. V shed 8 bases, J shed 2 bases, and the junction held 3 bases outside the gene matches. The length of the CDR3 is 14 residues. CDR3 in amino acids: CASAGTGGNQPQHF. In nucleotides, the CDR3 is TGTGCCAGCGCCGGGACAGGGGGCAATCAGCCCCAGCATTTT.

The rearrangement joins TRBV15 to TRBJ1-6, with D possibly being TRBD1 (6 bases). Trimming removed 1 base from V and 2 bases from J, with 15 bases in between. The length of the CDR3 is 18 residues. Germline CDR1 LNHNV, CDR2 YYDKDF (reference sequence). The CDR3 DNA reads as TGTGCCACCAGCAGAGGACCACAGGGAGGACCCTATAATTCACCCCTCCACTTT. It encodes CATSRGPQGGPYNSPLHF. Full variable domain (rest looked up from reference TRBV15 and TRBJ1-6): DAMVIQNPRYQVTQFGKPVTLSCSQTLNHNVMYWYQQKSSQAPKLLFHYYDKDFNNEADTPDNFQSRRPNTSFCFLDIRSPGLGDTAMYLCATSRGPQGGPYNSPLHFGNGTRLTVT.

This sequence joins TRBV10-3 and TRBJ1-2; D is unresolved. In germline, CDR1 is ENHRY, CDR2 SYGVKD. The CDR3 sequence is 15 residues long. V lost 0 bases, J lost 0 bases, and 8 bases lay in between. The CDR3 reads CAISESKTPNYGYTF. The CDR3 DNA is TGTGCCATCAGTGAGTCGAAGACACCTAACTATGGCTACACCTTC.

This chain connects TRBV25-1 to TRBJ2-3; D remains unclear. Trimming removed 5 bases from V and 0 bases from J, with 3 bases in between. The germline V gene encodes CDR1 MGHDK and CDR2 SYGVNS. The length of the CDR3 is 12 residues. CDR3 coding DNA: TGTGCCAGCAGTTCTAGCACAGATACGCAGTATTTT. Translation gives CASSSSTDTQYF.

There are a few counts of this clone. The chain links TRBV5-1 to TRBJ2-3, with 8 bases lining up with TRBD1. Germline assignment: CDR1 SGHRS and CDR2 YFSETQ. The CDR3 has 17 residues. Unmatched junction bases numbered 6, after V lost 0 bases and J lost 0 bases. The CDR3 loop reads CASSLAGQGASTDTQYF. The CDR3 nucleotides read TGCGCCAGCAGCTTGGCCGGACAGGGCGCTAGCACAGATACGCAGTATTTT.

The chain is built from TRBV19 and TRBJ2-5, with TRBD1 matching 7 bases. The J call may be wrong; the DNA end is better matched by TRBJ2-7. Germline loops: CDR1 LNHDA, CDR2 SQIVND (reference sequence). The CDR3 totals 14 residues. The CDR3 DNA reads as TGTGCCAGTAGTATCCGACAGGGTGGATACGAGCAGTACTTC. This codes for CASSIRQGGYEQYF.

The chain employs TRBV5-1 and TRBJ2-7; D not certain. Per the germline V gene, CDR1 is SGHRS and CDR2 is YFSETQ. V dropped 0 bases and J dropped 4 bases, with 8 bases sitting between them. This CDR3 region has 13 residues. CDR3 coding DNA: TGCGCCAGCAGCTTGGCCGAAGGTTACGAGCAGTACTTC. Translating it yields CASSLAEGYEQYF.

The chain has TRBV25-1 and TRBJ1-1; TRBD1 matches at 8 bases. The germline CDR1 and CDR2 sequences are MGHDK and SYGVNS. V trimming: 3 bases; J trimming: 0 bases; junction bases outside the gene matches: 3. This CDR3 spans 15 amino acids. The CDR3 spells CASSETGVMNTEAFF. The CDR3 DNA sequence: TGTGCCAGCAGTGAGACAGGGGTAATGAACACTGAAGCTTTCTTT.

The chain joins TRBV7-6 to TRBJ2-7; TRBD2 is a possible D gene (6 bases). Germline lookup yields CDR1 SGHVS and CDR2 FNYEAQ. V was shortened by 5 bases and J by 2 bases, with 16 bases between the two germline ends. This CDR3 is built from 15 residues. The CDR3 region has the DNA TGTGCCAGCAGCCCCCGGGGGACCGGCCCCTACGAGCAGTACTTC. Translated, it gives CASSPRGTGPYEQYF.

This chain joins TRBV6-5 and TRBJ2-1; TRBD1 matches 10 bases. The CDR3 is 15 residues long. V lost 4 bases to trimming and J lost 4 bases; unmatched junction nucleotides: 4. Germline lookup yields CDR1 MNHEY and CDR2 SVGAGI. The CDR3: CASSWTGGGYNEQFF. The DNA of the CDR3 is TGTGCCAGCAGTTGGACAGGGGGGGGGTACAATGAGCAGTTCTTC.

V gene TRBV28 combines with J gene TRBJ1-2; D uncertain. The CDR3 sequence is 14 residues long. The V gene's germline CDR1 is MDHEN and CDR2 SYDVKM. Trimming shortened V by 6 bases and J by 0 bases, and 11 bases separated the two germline ends. CDR3 in amino acids: CASSLVAANYGYTF. The CDR3 DNA reads as TGTGCCAGCAGCTTGGTCGCGGCTAACTATGGCTACACCTTC.

The chain employs TRBV5-4 and TRBJ1-1; D gene uncertain. In germline, CDR1 is SGHNT, CDR2 YYREEE (reference sequence). This CDR3 contains 15 residues. V was clipped by 4 bases and J by 8 bases, with 21 bases between them. CDR3 amino acids: CASSRESALLAEAFF. The CDR3, as DNA: TGTGCCAGCAGCCGGGAATCGGCCCTCCTGGCGGAAGCTTTCTTT.

The chain combines TRBV10-1 with TRBJ2-1; D is perhaps TRBD2 (7 bases). Germline lookup yields CDR1 WNHNN and CDR2 SYGVQD (reference sequence). This CDR3 is 16 amino acids long. V shed 3 bases and J shed 7 bases, with 19 bases lying between them. CDR3 coding DNA: TGCGCCAGCAGTGAAACTTTGGGAGGGGGTGGGAATGAGCAGTTCTTC. This gives the protein CASSETLGGGGNEQFF.

This clone was counted between two and nine times. The chain links TRBV28 to TRBJ2-7; tentatively, D is TRBD2 (5 bases). The CDR3 consists of 13 residues. The germline V and J ends were trimmed by 3 bases and 2 bases, with 8 bases remaining between them. From germline, CDR1 is MDHEN and CDR2 SYDVKM. The CDR3 region has the DNA TGTGCCAGCAGTTTCCACGGGGCCTACGAGCAGTACTTC. Translating it yields CASSFHGAYEQYF.

The genes are TRBV29-1 and TRBJ1-2, with 8 positions matching TRBD1. CDR3 length: 13 residues. The germline gives CDR1 SQVTM, CDR2 ANQGSEA. Trimming took 3 bases from V and 6 from J; bases not matched to a gene: 6. CDR3 sequence (DNA): TGCAGCGTTGATTTCCCAGGGGGCGATGGCTACACCTTC. It translates to CSVDFPGGDGYTF. The complete variable domain, with remaining parts taken from reference TRBV29-1 and TRBJ1-2, reads SAVISQKPSRDICQRGTSLTIQCQVDSQVTMMFWYRQQPGQSLTLIATANQGSEATYESGFVIDKFPISRPNLTFSTLTVSNMSPEDSSIYLCSVDFPGGDGYTFGSGTRLTVV.